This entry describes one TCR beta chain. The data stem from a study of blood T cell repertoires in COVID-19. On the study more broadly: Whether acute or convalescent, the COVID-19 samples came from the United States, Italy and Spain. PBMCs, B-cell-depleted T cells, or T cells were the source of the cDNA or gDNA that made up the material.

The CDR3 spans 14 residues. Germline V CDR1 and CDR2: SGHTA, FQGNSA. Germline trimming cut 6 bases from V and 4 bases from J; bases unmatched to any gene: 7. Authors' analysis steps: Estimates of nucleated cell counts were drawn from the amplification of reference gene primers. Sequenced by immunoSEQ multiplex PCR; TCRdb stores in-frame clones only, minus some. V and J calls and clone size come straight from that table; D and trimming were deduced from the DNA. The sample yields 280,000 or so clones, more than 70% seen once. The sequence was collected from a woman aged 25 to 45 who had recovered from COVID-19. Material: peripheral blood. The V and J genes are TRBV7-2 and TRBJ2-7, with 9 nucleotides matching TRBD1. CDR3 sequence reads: CASSAGTGWYEQYF. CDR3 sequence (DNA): TGTGCCAGCAGTGCCGGGACAGGGTGGTACGAGCAGTACTTC.